The 19 T cell receptor beta chains below were found in one sample sequenced in a study of glioma-infiltrating T cells after dendritic cell vaccination. The protocol was immunoSEQ multiplex PCR, while the TCRdb copy is restricted to in-frame clones and leaves out a portion. This repertoire shows tens of thousands of clones, 80% to 85% found once; its top ten account for 7.9%. Sequences were derived from blood, sampled before dendritic cell vaccination. The source is a human donor with glioblastoma.

The rearrangement links TRBV14 to TRBJ1-3; the D is unclear. V was cut by 0 bases and J by 0 bases, with 9 bases left in between. This CDR3 comprises 16 residues. The V gene's germline CDR1 is SGHDN and CDR2 FVKESK. The CDR3 region has the DNA TGTGCCAGCAGCCAAGATCGCGGGAACTCTGGAAACACCATATATTTT. Its translation is CASSQDRGNSGNTIYF.

This chain joins TRBV25-1 and TRBJ1-1; D unresolved. CDR3 length: 14 residues. Germline V gene lookup returns CDR1 MGHDK and CDR2 SYGVNS. V was pared by 1 base and J by 11 bases, with 17 bases between. As DNA, the CDR3 is TGTGCCAGCAGTGAATCCGGGGTCGTGTCGAGGGCTTTCTTT. Residues: CASSESGVVSRAFF.

This clone has a single count. This sequence joins TRBV6-5 and TRBJ2-7, with 7 bases matching TRBD1. Germline loops: CDR1 MNHEY, CDR2 SVGAGI. The CDR3 is 14 amino acids. V gave up 7 bases and J gave up 1 base; unmatched junction bases: 7. The CDR3 sequence: CASTHRQGSYEQYF. CDR3 coding DNA: TGTGCCAGCACACACAGACAGGGATCCTACGAGCAGTACTTC.

V usage is TRBV7-2 and J usage is TRBJ2-3; D unresolved. CDR1 and CDR2 from the germline V gene are SGHTA and FQGNSA. The CDR3 length is 14 residues. V gave up 1 base and J gave up 2 bases, with 7 bases separating them. The CDR3 protein is CASSLEPYTDTQYF. The CDR3 DNA reads TGTGCCAGCAGCTTAGAACCCTACACAGATACGCAGTATTTT.

This clone was found a few times. V usage is TRBV9 and J usage is TRBJ2-1, with D maybe TRBD2 (6 bases). CDR1 and CDR2 from the germline V gene are SGDLS and YYNGEE. Trimming took off 1 base at V and 6 bases at J, with 11 bases between the two ends. The CDR3 is 14 amino acids. Here the CDR3 DNA reads TGTGCCAGCAGCGTATCCGGGGGAGCCAATGAGCAGTTCTTC. It translates to CASSVSGGANEQFF.

This clone was observed a few times. The genes are TRBV6-5 and TRBJ1-2; no reliable D call. CDR3 length: 14 amino acids. CDR1 and CDR2 from the germline V gene are MNHEY and SVGAGI. Trimming pared 0 bases from V and 1 base from J, leaving 6 bases between. The CDR3 nucleotides read TGTGCCAGCAGTTACTCCAACAGTAACTATGGCTACACCTTC. It specifies CASSYSNSNYGYTF.

The chain carries TRBV4-1 and TRBJ2-2; TRBD2 matches 15 bases. The trim removed 2 bases at V and 5 bases at J, leaving 9 bases unmatched. The germline CDR1 and CDR2 sequences are MGHRA and YSYEKL. The CDR3 has 19 residues. The CDR3 coding sequence is TGCGCCAGCAGCCAAATAGGACTAGCGGGGGGGCGAGGTACCGGGGAGCTGTTTTTT. Translated: CASSQIGLAGGRGTGELFF.

The J gene is TRBJ1-2, the V gene TRBV10-3, with D possibly TRBD1 on 5 matching bases. V dropped 2 bases and J dropped 2 bases, with 6 bases sitting between them. This CDR3 has 13 residues. Germline V gene lookup returns CDR1 ENHRY and CDR2 SYGVKD. CDR3 sequence reads: CAISEDSNYGYTF. The CDR3 DNA sequence: TGTGCCATCAGTGAGGACAGCAACTATGGCTACACCTTC.

This clone turned up a few times. The chain couples TRBV2 to TRBJ1-3, with 12 bases aligning to TRBD1. The V gene's germline CDR1 is SNHLY and CDR2 FYNNEI. Unmatched junction bases numbered 9, after V lost 6 bases and J lost 3 bases. This CDR3 region has 17 residues. The CDR3 spells CASSPPGQGASGNTIYF. The CDR3 DNA follows: TGTGCCAGCAGCCCACCGGGACAGGGGGCAAGTGGAAACACCATATATTTT.

The CDR3 spells CASSPTGPYTEAFF. In DNA, the CDR3 is TGTGCCAGCAGCCCGACAGGTCCCTACACTGAAGCTTTCTTT. This sequence joins TRBV9 and TRBJ1-1; possibly TRBD1 for D (6 bases). The germline V and J ends were trimmed by 4 bases and 3 bases, with 13 bases remaining between them. The CDR3 has 14 residues. Germline CDR1 SGDLS, CDR2 YYNGEE.

The J gene is TRBJ1-4, the V gene TRBV15, with no clear D. The germline V gene has CDR1 LNHNV and CDR2 YYDKDF (reference sequence). There are 16 residues in the CDR3. V was trimmed by 0 bases and J by 0 bases, leaving 8 bases between them. The CDR3 DNA reads TGTGCCACCAGCAGAGATAGGAGTTCAACTAATGAAAAACTGTTTTTT. Encoded protein: CATSRDRSSTNEKLFF.

This clone was seen a single time. The chain carries TRBV4-1 and TRBJ2-2; D is possibly TRBD1 (6 bases). Germline CDR1 and CDR2: MGHRA and YSYEKL. The CDR3 runs 16 residues. V was shortened by 0 bases and J by 3 bases, with 11 bases between the two germline ends. CDR3 in amino acids: CASSQESRGHTGELFF. DNA for the CDR3: TGCGCCAGCAGCCAAGAAAGCAGGGGCCACACCGGGGAGCTGTTTTTT.

This clone showed up just a few times. The chain recombines TRBV7-8 with TRBJ1-3, with unresolved D. With 2 bases removed from V and 0 bases from J, the gap between germline ends came to 11 bases. CDR1 and CDR2 from the germline V gene are SGHVS and FQNEAQ. This CDR3 comprises 16 residues. CDR3 bases: TGTGCCAGCAGCTTAAGGCAGGAAAGCTCTGGAAACACCATATATTTT. It translates to CASSLRQESSGNTIYF.

V usage is TRBV25-1 and J usage is TRBJ2-2, with 7 bases matching TRBD1. Looked up from germline, CDR1 is MGHDK and CDR2 is SYGVNS. Trimming at V came to 4 bases and at J to 1 base, leaving 3 bases not matched to a gene. This CDR3 spans 15 amino acids. CDR3 bases: TGTGCCAGCAGTGCCCGACAGGGGAACACCGGGGAGCTGTTTTTT. It translates to CASSARQGNTGELFF. The whole variable domain, remainder taken from reference TRBV25-1 and TRBJ2-2, is EADIYQTPRYLVIGTGKKITLECSQTMGHDKMYWYQQDPGMELHLIHYSYGVNSTEKGDLSSESTVSRIRTEHFPLTLESARPSHTSQYLCASSARQGNTGELFFGEGSRLTVL.

This clone has just one count. This rearrangement joins TRBV4-1 to TRBJ2-5; 16 bases agree with TRBD2. Unmatched junction bases numbered 9, after V lost 0 bases and J lost 5 bases. The germline CDR1 and CDR2 sequences are MGHRA and YSYEKL. The CDR3 is made up of 19 amino acids. CDR3 in DNA: TGCGCCAGCAGCCAAGACGGGGGACTAGCGGGGGGGGCGCGGGAGACCCAGTACTTC. It codes for CASSQDGGLAGGARETQYF.

The chain employs TRBV7-8 and TRBJ2-3; TRBD1 aligns across 7 bases. Germline V gives CDR1 SGHVS, CDR2 FQNEAQ. V lost 1 base to trimming and J lost 3 bases; unmatched junction nucleotides: 4. The CDR3 contains 15 residues. This chain's CDR3 is CASSLEGAETDTQYF. CDR3 sequence (DNA): TGTGCCAGCAGCTTAGAGGGGGCTGAGACAGATACGCAGTATTTT.

This clone has a single count. The chain combines TRBV7-2 with TRBJ2-7; a weak D match, TRBD2 (5 bases). The CDR3 is made up of 14 amino acids. Germline lookup yields CDR1 SGHTA and CDR2 FQGNSA. Deletions cut 1 base from V and 3 bases from J, with 10 bases between. In DNA, the CDR3 is TGTGCCAGCAGCTTAGATCCGGGGAACTACGAGCAGTACTTC. This codes for CASSLDPGNYEQYF.

The chain is built from TRBV7-9 and TRBJ2-7, with D maybe TRBD1 (6 bases). There are 14 residues in the CDR3. Trimming took off 5 bases at V and 3 bases at J, with 14 bases between the two ends. Germline CDR1 and CDR2: SEHNR and FQNEAQ (reference sequence). CDR3 DNA: TGTGCCAGCAGCCATTGGACAGAAGGCTACGAGCAGTACTTC. It codes for CASSHWTEGYEQYF.

The chain combines TRBV5-1 with TRBJ1-4; 7 bases line up with TRBD1. Germline V lookup: CDR1 SGHRS, CDR2 YFSETQ. The CDR3 loop spans 14 amino acids. J lost 8 bases, V lost 1 base, and 5 bases had no gene match. CDR3 nucleotides: TGCGCCAGCAGCTTGACAGGGGTTGACGAAAAACTGTTTTTT. Encoded protein: CASSLTGVDEKLFF.